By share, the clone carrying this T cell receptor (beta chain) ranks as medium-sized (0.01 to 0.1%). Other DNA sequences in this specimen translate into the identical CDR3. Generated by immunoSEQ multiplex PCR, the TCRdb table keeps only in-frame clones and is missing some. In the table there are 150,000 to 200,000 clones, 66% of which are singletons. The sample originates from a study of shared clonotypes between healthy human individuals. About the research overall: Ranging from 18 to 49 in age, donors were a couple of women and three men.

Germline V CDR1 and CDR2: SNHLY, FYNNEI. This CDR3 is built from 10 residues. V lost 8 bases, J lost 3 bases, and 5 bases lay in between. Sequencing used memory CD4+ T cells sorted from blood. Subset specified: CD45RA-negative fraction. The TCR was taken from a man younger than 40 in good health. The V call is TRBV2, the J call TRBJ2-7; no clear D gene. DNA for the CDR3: TGTGCCAGCGGGGACTACGAGCAGTACTTC. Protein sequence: CASGDYEQYF.